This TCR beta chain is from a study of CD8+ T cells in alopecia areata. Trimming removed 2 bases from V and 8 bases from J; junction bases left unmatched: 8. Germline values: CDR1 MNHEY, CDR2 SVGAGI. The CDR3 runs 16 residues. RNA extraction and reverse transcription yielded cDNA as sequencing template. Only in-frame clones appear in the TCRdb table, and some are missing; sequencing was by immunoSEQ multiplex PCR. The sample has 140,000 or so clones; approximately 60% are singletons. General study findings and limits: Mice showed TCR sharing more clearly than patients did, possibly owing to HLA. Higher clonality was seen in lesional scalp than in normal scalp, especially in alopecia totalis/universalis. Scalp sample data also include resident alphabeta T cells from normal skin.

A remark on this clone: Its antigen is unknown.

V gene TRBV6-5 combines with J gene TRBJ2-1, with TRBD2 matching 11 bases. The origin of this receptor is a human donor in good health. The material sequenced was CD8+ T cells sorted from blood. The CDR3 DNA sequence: TGTGCCAGCAGTTACGGGACTAGCGGTAGAATGGATGAGCAGTTCTTC. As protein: CASSYGTSGRMDEQFF.